The 2 T cell receptor beta chains below all came from one sample that was sequenced in a study of STAT5B mutations in CD4+ large granular lymphocyte leukemia. The assay was immunoSEQ multiplex PCR, and TCRdb's table has in-frame clones only and misses some. The table has about 30,000 clones, roughly 84% seen once. The sample comprised CD4+ T cells from blood buffy coats. The receptors originated from a human donor in good health.

This rearrangement joins TRBV18 to TRBJ1-1; 7 bases are shared with TRBD1. Trimming cost V 1 base and J 3 bases; bases outside gene matches: 5. CDR1 is KGHSH and CDR2 is LQKENI in the germline V gene. The CDR3 has 15 amino acids. In DNA, the CDR3 is TGTGCCAGCTCACCACGACAGGGTATAGACACTGAAGCTTTCTTT. The encoded protein is CASSPRQGIDTEAFF.

The V gene is TRBV4-1, the J gene TRBJ2-7; D unresolved. The CDR3 is 14 residues long. V gave up 0 bases and J gave up 7 bases, with 13 bases separating them. Germline lookup yields CDR1 MGHRA and CDR2 YSYEKL. DNA of the CDR3: TGCGCCAGCAGCCAAGAATATCGTGGTCGGGAGCAGTACTTC. It specifies CASSQEYRGREQYF.